This TCR beta chain originates from a study of metastatic and nonmetastatic thyroid tumors. This CDR3 is built from 15 residues. Looked up from germline, CDR1 is LNHNV and CDR2 is YYDKDF (reference sequence). Trimming took 2 bases from V and 0 from J, leaving 10 bases between them. Nobody among the patients had been given any treatment before thyroid surgery. With MiXCR, TCRdb called clones anew from the PCR reads. The sample holds about 40,000 clones; about a sixth are singletons and the top ten take over 3.5%. This clone showed up many times. The V and J genes are TRBV15 and TRBJ1-1; D possibly corresponds to TRBD1 (6 bases). This sequence originates from a female donor with papillary thyroid cancer or a benign thyroid nodule (not recorded which). Some clones in this sample may be carry-over from other donors' samples. Material for sequencing was blood. CDR3 nucleotides: TGTGCCACCAGCAGACCGGACAGCTTGAACACTGAAGCTTTCTTT. Residues: CATSRPDSLNTEAFF.